One sample yielded the 21 T cell receptor beta chains listed below, sequenced in a study of regulatory T cells. These TCRs are of unknown antigen specificity. Primers: 52 TRBV forward and 13 TRBJ reverse. Libraries were prepared by immunoSEQ multiplex PCR; TCRdb keeps only in-frame clonotypes and omits some of them. The table lists tens of thousands of clones, around nine tenths of them singletons. The study's findings and limits: Hydrophobic residues at CDR3 positions 6 and 7 were enriched in conventional CD4+ T cells of CD3G-deficient patients.

The sample taken for sequencing was conventional CD4+ T cells sorted from blood. These receptors were taken from a child aged 5 to 17 with CD3G deficiency.

The chain joins TRBV23-1 to TRBJ2-7; D not certain. TRBV23-1 is assigned to the ORF class and has an uncertain function. The CDR3 is 14 residues long. Trimming shortened V by 8 bases and J by 7 bases, and 21 bases separated the two germline ends. CDR3 DNA sequence: TGCGCCAGCGACCCCCCGATTACCCCTCGGGAGCAGTACTTC. Amino acids: CASDPPITPREQYF.

The chain combines TRBV7-9 with TRBJ2-3; 16 bases align to TRBD2. The germline gives CDR1 SEHNR, CDR2 FQNEAQ (reference sequence). The V and J ends lost 5 bases and 4 bases, in that order; junction bases with no gene match: 0. The CDR3 is made up of 15 amino acids. The CDR3 region has the DNA TGTGCCAGCAGCGGGACTAGCGGGAGGGCAGATACGCAGTATTTT. Protein sequence: CASSGTSGRADTQYF. The whole variable domain, remainder taken from reference TRBV7-9 and TRBJ2-3, is DTGVSQNPRHKITKRGQNVTFRCDPISEHNRLYWYRQTLGQGPEFLTYFQNEAQLEKSRLLSDRFSAERPKGSFSTLEIQRTEQGDSAMYLCASSGTSGRADTQYFGPGTRLTVL.

The chain links TRBV13 to TRBJ2-2; D possibly uses TRBD1 or TRBD2 (5 bases each). Germline V CDR1 and CDR2: PRHDT, FYEKMQ (reference sequence). The CDR3 is made up of 17 amino acids. The V end was cut by 5 bases, the J end by 4 bases, with 20 bases between. This CDR3 reads CASSRVKRGRATGELFF. The CDR3 bases are TGTGCCAGCAGCCGCGTGAAGAGGGGCCGAGCCACCGGGGAGCTGTTTTTT.

This clone has just one count. This chain uses TRBV28 with TRBJ2-1, with D uncertain. Germline-derived CDR1 and CDR2 are MDHEN and SYDVKM. CDR3 length: 12 residues. With 3 bases removed from V and 4 bases from J, the gap between germline ends came to 4 bases. The CDR3 is CASSFMYNEQFF. The CDR3 region has the DNA TGTGCCAGCAGTTTCATGTACAATGAGCAGTTCTTC.

The chain links TRBV11-2 to TRBJ2-1; TRBD2 agrees at 7 bases. With V trimmed by 5 bases and J by 5 bases, 6 bases remained unmatched. This CDR3 contains 14 residues. CDR1 and CDR2 (germline): SGHAT, FQNNGV. CDR3 bases: TGTGCCAGCAGCCTAGCGGCTACAAACAATGAGCAGTTCTTC. This sequence encodes CASSLAATNNEQFF.

J is TRBJ2-1 and V is TRBV6-1; no firm D call. CDR1 MNHNS and CDR2 SASEGT come from the germline V gene. The CDR3 extends over 12 amino acids. The ends were cut back, 1 base at V and 16 bases at J, with 14 bases in the middle. The CDR3 here is CASSEGQLRVFF. The CDR3 DNA reads TGTGCCAGCAGTGAAGGGCAACTGCGCGTTTTCTTC.

There are a few counts of this clone. The chain uses TRBV28 and TRBJ2-7; D call uncertain. Trimming pared 5 bases from V and 7 bases from J, leaving 21 bases between. Per germline, CDR1 MDHEN and CDR2 SYDVKM. CDR3 length: 15 residues. The CDR3 DNA follows: TGTGCCAGCAGTAAAAGCCTGGGTCCTCTGGGGGAGCAGTACTTC. Amino acids: CASSKSLGPLGEQYF.

This sequence joins TRBV7-8 and TRBJ2-1; 8 nucleotides match TRBD2. Trimming cost V 2 bases and J 7 bases; bases outside gene matches: 7. The CDR3 consists of 15 residues. Germline V gene lookup returns CDR1 SGHVS and CDR2 FQNEAQ. CDR3 DNA sequence: TGTGCCAGCAGCTTATGGGTAGCGGGAACGAATGAGCAGTTCTTC. Protein sequence: CASSLWVAGTNEQFF.

The chain employs TRBV27 and TRBJ2-6, with a tentative D call TRBD1 (6 bases). Between the trimmed V and J ends, which lost 6 bases and 2 bases, there was a span of 11 bases. CDR1 and CDR2 from the germline V gene are MNHEY and SMNVEV (reference sequence). The CDR3 runs 15 residues. The CDR3 DNA reads TGTGCCAGCAGCCCCAGGACAGCTGGGGCCAACGTCCTGACTTTC. This codes for CASSPRTAGANVLTF.

J is TRBJ1-3 and V is TRBV6-1; D ambiguous. The length of the CDR3 is 13 residues. The V and J ends lost 7 bases and 0 bases respectively, with 7 bases between them. The germline V gene encodes CDR1 MNHNS and CDR2 SASEGT. The CDR3: CASIGGSGNTIYF. Written as DNA, the CDR3 is TGTGCCAGCATCGGAGGCTCTGGAAACACCATATATTTT.

J is TRBJ2-3 and V is TRBV27, with 9 bases lining up with TRBD2. The trim removed 4 bases at V and 6 bases at J, leaving 2 bases unmatched. CDR3 size: 13 residues. Germline values: CDR1 MNHEY, CDR2 SMNVEV (reference sequence). In DNA, the CDR3 is TGTGCCAGCAGTTGGACTAGCGAGGATACGCAGTATTTT. Residues: CASSWTSEDTQYF.

The rearrangement joins TRBV7-8 to TRBJ2-7; possibly TRBD2 for D (5 bases). Germline CDR1 reads SGHVS; CDR2 reads FQNEAQ. The CDR3 is 13 residues long. V lost 6 bases and J lost 4, with 13 bases in between. The CDR3 bases are TGTGCCAGCAGTCGAGGGCCTCCGTACGAGCAGTACTTC. As protein: CASSRGPPYEQYF.

The genes are TRBV7-6 and TRBJ1-1; D is uncertain. From germline, CDR1 is SGHVS and CDR2 FNYEAQ. The CDR3 is 13 residues long. Trimming pared 0 bases from V and 3 bases from J, leaving 5 bases between. The CDR3 coding sequence is TGTGCCAGCAGCTTAGCCTGGGACACTGAAGCTTTCTTT. It is translated as CASSLAWDTEAFF.

The chain employs TRBV7-8 and TRBJ2-5, with D unresolved. V lost 5 bases and J 5 bases, leaving 9 bases between the germline ends. CDR1 and CDR2 (germline): SGHVS, FQNEAQ. CDR3 length: 12 amino acids. CDR3 bases: TGTGCCAGCAGCCCCGTATCGGAGACCCAGTACTTC. Protein product: CASSPVSETQYF.

CDR3 amino acids: CASSLSPSYEQYF. Written as DNA, the CDR3 is TGTGCCAGCAGCTTATCTCCTTCCTACGAGCAGTACTTC. The chain combines TRBV7-8 with TRBJ2-7; D is unresolved. V lost 2 bases and J 1 base, leaving 6 bases between the germline ends. CDR3 length: 13 amino acids. CDR1 is SGHVS, CDR2 FQNEAQ, per germline.

The V gene is TRBV6-1, the J gene TRBJ2-7; D possibly corresponds to TRBD1 (6 bases). The V gene's germline CDR1 is MNHNS and CDR2 SASEGT. The CDR3 is 12 amino acids. The ends were cut back, 4 bases at V and 3 bases at J, with 7 bases in the middle. CDR3 nucleotide sequence: TGTGCCAGCAGTGTACAGGGCTACGAGCAGTACTTC. This encodes CASSVQGYEQYF.

This rearrangement joins TRBV5-1 to TRBJ1-2, with 9 nucleotides matching TRBD1. The V and J ends lost 4 bases and 9 bases, in that order; junction bases with no gene match: 10. The CDR3 length is 14 residues. Germline V gene lookup returns CDR1 SGHRS and CDR2 YFSETQ. The CDR3 loop reads CASSPTGTGQSYTF. The CDR3 nucleotides are TGCGCCAGCAGCCCGACCGGGACAGGGCAAAGCTACACCTTC.

This clone was counted between two and nine times. V and J are TRBV11-2 and TRBJ2-7, with TRBD1 matching over 10 bases. V lost 5 bases, J lost 6 bases, and 7 bases stayed unmatched. The CDR3 sequence is 14 residues long. Germline CDR1 reads SGHAT; CDR2 reads FQNNGV. The CDR3 DNA follows: TGTGCCAGCAGCCCCGCCAGGACAGGGGGCGAGCAGTACTTC. Protein product: CASSPARTGGEQYF.

This clone turned up a few times. The chain joins TRBV18 to TRBJ2-1; D is possibly TRBD2 (6 bases). The CDR3 spans 16 residues. Per germline, CDR1 KGHSH and CDR2 LQKENI. With 2 bases removed from V and 2 bases from J, the gap between germline ends came to 13 bases. DNA for the CDR3: TGTGCCAGCTCACCAAGTACGGAGGGGCCCTACAATGAGCAGTTCTTC. It codes for CASSPSTEGPYNEQFF.

In this sample, this clone turned up once. The chain employs TRBV20-1 and TRBJ2-5, with D maybe TRBD2 (5 bases). This CDR3 contains 11 residues. Germline-derived CDR1 and CDR2 are DFQATT and SNEGSKA (reference sequence). Trimming pared 6 bases from V and 5 bases from J, leaving 10 bases between. CDR3 sequence (DNA): TGCAGTGCCGCCGGGGAGGAGACCCAGTACTTC. Its protein product is CSAAGEETQYF.

The V and J genes are TRBV28 and TRBJ2-3; TRBD1 might be the D (8 bases). The V and J ends lost 4 bases and 8 bases respectively, with 16 bases between them. The V gene's germline CDR1 is MDHEN and CDR2 SYDVKM. The CDR3 runs 14 residues. The CDR3 reads CASSSNHRGGTQYF. CDR3 DNA: TGTGCCAGCAGTTCTAACCACAGGGGGGGTACGCAGTATTTT.